This is a list of T cell receptor beta chains from one sample in a study of PD-L1 blockade in urothelial cancer. Clones were read by immunoSEQ multiplex PCR, and TCRdb kept only the in-frame ones, dropping some. This repertoire shows 80,000 to 95,000 clones, over 80% found once; its top ten account for around 7.7%. Sequencing used PBMCs, obtained around atezolizumab (anti-PD-L1) treatment. These receptors all stem from an older man with urothelial cancer. Each CDR3 is given with its conserved first and last residue. The D gene is left open where the match is weak. Only part of the rows carry a size: once, few, many, or a class if the clone is expanded.

D: -
V: TRBV5-1
J: TRBJ1-4
size: -
CDR3: CASSPTVGTRNEKLFF
DNA: TGCGCCAGCAGCCCTACCGTGGGGACAAGGAATGAAAAACTGTTTTTT

D: -
V: TRBV30
J: TRBJ1-1
size: -
CDR3: CAFDQGNTEAFF
DNA: TGTGCCTTTGATCAGGGTAACACTGAAGCTTTCTTT

D: -
V: TRBV4-3
J: TRBJ2-3
size: -
CDR3: CASSQEVAEDTQYF
DNA: TGCGCCAGCAGCCAAGAGGTGGCAGAAGATACGCAGTATTTT

D: TRBD2
V: TRBV7-2
J: TRBJ2-7
size: -
CDR3: CASSLNYLAGGLEQYF
DNA: TGTGCCAGCAGCTTAAACTATCTAGCGGGGGGGCTCGAGCAGTACTTC

D: -
V: TRBV18
J: TRBJ2-5
size: -
CDR3: CASSPRRAEETQYF
DNA: TGTGCCAGCTCACCTCGGCGGGCCGAAGAGACCCAGTACTTC

D: TRBD2
V: TRBV10-2
J: TRBJ2-1
size: -
CDR3: CANRLAGGPRPYNEQFF
DNA: TGCGCCAACCGACTAGCGGGAGGGCCTAGGCCATACAATGAGCAGTTCTTC

D: TRBD1
V: TRBV15
J: TRBJ1-2
size: -
CDR3: CATSGRQGIDYGYTF
DNA: TGTGCCACCAGCGGAAGACAGGGTATCGACTATGGCTACACCTTC

D: -
V: TRBV7-9
J: TRBJ2-1
size: -
CDR3: CASSPNSNEQFF
DNA: TGTGCCAGCAGCCCCAACTCCAATGAGCAGTTCTTC

D: TRBD1
V: TRBV19
J: TRBJ1-2
size: -
CDR3: CASNRGTGTNYGYTF
DNA: TGTGCCAGTAATCGGGGGACAGGGACCAACTATGGCTACACCTTC

D: TRBD1
V: TRBV7-2
J: TRBJ1-3
size: once
CDR3: CASSLPPGGGNTIYF
DNA: TGTGCCAGCAGCCTCCCCCCAGGGGGCGGAAACACCATATATTTT

D: TRBD1
V: TRBV5-1
J: TRBJ1-1
size: few
CDR3: CASSLEGGQMNTEAFF
DNA: TGCGCCAGCAGCTTGGAAGGGGGCCAGATGAACACTGAAGCTTTCTTT

D: TRBD1
V: TRBV27
J: TRBJ2-1
size: -
CDR3: CASSAGQGSYNEQFF
DNA: TGTGCCAGCAGTGCGGGACAGGGGTCCTACAATGAGCAGTTCTTC

D: -
V: TRBV14
J: TRBJ2-3
size: -
CDR3: CASSRGLFTDTQYF
DNA: TGTGCCAGCAGCCGCGGACTGTTCACAGATACGCAGTATTTT

D: -
V: TRBV20-1
J: TRBJ2-4
size: -
CDR3: CSARLEDIQYF
DNA: TGCAGTGCTAGACTAGAGGACATTCAGTACTTC

D: TRBD2
V: TRBV30
J: TRBJ2-2
size: few
CDR3: CACARGGEISRELFF
DNA: TGTGCCTGCGCTCGTGGGGGGGAGATCAGCAGGGAGCTGTTTTTT

D: TRBD1
V: TRBV11-2
J: TRBJ2-7
size: few
CDR3: CASSGPGQGAYEQYF
DNA: TGTGCCAGCAGCGGACCGGGACAGGGGGCCTACGAGCAGTACTTC

D: -
V: TRBV7-6
J: TRBJ2-2
size: once
CDR3: CASGRNTGELFF
DNA: TGTGCCAGCGGGAGGAACACCGGGGAGCTGTTTTTT

D: TRBD1
V: TRBV10-3
J: TRBJ1-2
size: -
CDR3: CAIREGQGAYGYTF
DNA: TGTGCCATCAGGGAGGGACAGGGGGCCTACGGCTACACCTTC

D: -
V: TRBV25-1
J: TRBJ1-6
size: -
CDR3: CASSTQASWTPLHF
DNA: TGTGCCAGCAGTACACAGGCATCTTGGACACCCCTCCACTTT

D: -
V: TRBV19
J: TRBJ1-4
size: -
CDR3: CASIGVTNEKLFF
DNA: TGTGCCAGTATCGGGGTGACTAATGAAAAACTGTTTTTT

D: TRBD1
V: TRBV5-1
J: TRBJ1-2
size: few
CDR3: CASSPGQGAPNYGYTF
DNA: TGCGCCAGCAGCCCGGGACAGGGGGCGCCTAACTATGGCTACACCTTC

D: -
V: TRBV15
J: TRBJ1-2
size: -
CDR3: CATSRDPETNYGYTF
DNA: TGTGCCACCAGCAGAGATCCGGAGACTAACTATGGCTACACCTTC

D: TRBD2
V: TRBV18
J: TRBJ2-3
size: -
CDR3: CASSPPASGMGDTQYF
DNA: TGTGCCAGCTCACCACCCGCTAGCGGGATGGGAGATACGCAGTATTTT

D: -
V: TRBV11-2
J: TRBJ1-2
size: -
CDR3: CASSQFDTVYGYTF
DNA: TGTGCCAGCAGCCAATTCGACACCGTCTATGGCTACACCTTC

D: -
V: TRBV12-2
J: TRBJ2-1
size: -
CDR3: CASRLGLLAGGTLNEQFF
DNA: TGTGCAAGTCGCTTAGGACTCCTAGCGGGAGGGACTTTAAATGAGCAGTTCTTC

D: TRBD1
V: TRBV10-3
J: TRBJ2-2
size: -
CDR3: CAISLDRGGTGELFF
DNA: TGTGCCATCAGCCTGGACAGGGGGGGCACCGGGGAGCTGTTTTTT

D: TRBD1
V: TRBV4-1
J: TRBJ1-5
size: many
CDR3: CASSHSPGQGGGQPQHF
DNA: TGCGCCAGCAGCCACTCGCCGGGACAAGGGGGCGGGCAGCCCCAGCATTTT

D: -
V: TRBV9
J: TRBJ2-7
size: -
CDR3: CASSSRDTSSYEQYF
DNA: TGTGCCAGCAGCTCCCGGGACACGAGCTCCTACGAGCAGTACTTC

D: TRBD1
V: TRBV30
J: TRBJ1-1
size: few
CDR3: CAWRETGGVAFF
DNA: TGTGCCTGGAGAGAGACAGGGGGGGTAGCTTTCTTT

D: TRBD1
V: TRBV29-1
J: TRBJ2-4
size: -
CDR3: CSVEEFGTVAKNIQYF
DNA: TGCAGCGTTGAAGAGTTCGGGACAGTAGCCAAAAACATTCAGTACTTC

D: -
V: TRBV6-1
J: TRBJ2-1
size: -
CDR3: CASSESQVNIF
DNA: TGTGCCAGCAGTGAATCACAGGTCAACATCTTC

D: -
V: TRBV23-1
J: TRBJ1-1
size: -
CDR3: CASSAQKGGKGTEAFF
DNA: TGCGCCAGCAGTGCCCAGAAGGGAGGGAAGGGCACTGAAGCTTTCTTT

D: TRBD1
V: TRBV7-9
J: TRBJ1-4
size: -
CDR3: CASSSEDRGKLFF
DNA: TGTGCCAGCAGCTCGGAAGACAGGGGGAAACTGTTTTTT

D: -
V: TRBV6-6
J: TRBJ1-2
size: -
CDR3: CASSGPRAGYTF
DNA: TGTGCCAGCAGTGGTCCGAGGGCAGGCTACACCTTC

D: TRBD1
V: TRBV4-3
J: TRBJ2-7
size: -
CDR3: CASSRETGAVEQYF
DNA: TGCGCCAGCAGCCGAGAGACAGGGGCCGTCGAGCAGTACTTC

D: -
V: TRBV2
J: TRBJ1-2
size: -
CDR3: CASSATVSLYGYTF
DNA: TGTGCCAGCAGTGCGACAGTATCGTTATATGGCTACACCTTC

D: TRBD2
V: TRBV6-1
J: TRBJ2-7
size: -
CDR3: CASWPSGEYEQYF
DNA: TGTGCCAGCTGGCCTAGCGGGGAATACGAGCAGTACTTC

D: -
V: TRBV9
J: TRBJ2-1
size: -
CDR3: CASSVVLGGADKNEQFF
DNA: TGTGCCAGCAGCGTAGTTCTTGGGGGCGCGGATAAGAATGAGCAGTTCTTC

D: -
V: TRBV6-1
J: TRBJ1-1
size: -
CDR3: CASSVDSNTEAFF
DNA: TGTGCCAGCAGTGTAGACAGTAACACTGAAGCTTTCTTT

D: -
V: TRBV7-2
J: TRBJ1-2
size: few
CDR3: CASSLARESKENKILWGYTF
DNA: TGTGCCAGCAGCTTAGCCCGGGAGAGCAAAGAAAATAAGATTCTATGGGGCTACACCTTC

D: -
V: TRBV20-1
J: TRBJ1-1
size: -
CDR3: CSANRDFEAFF
DNA: TGCAGTGCTAACAGGGATTTTGAAGCTTTCTTT

D: TRBD1
V: TRBV30
J: TRBJ1-2
size: -
CDR3: CAWTVGTGSYGYTF
DNA: TGTGCCTGGACCGTCGGGACAGGATCATATGGCTACACCTTC

D: TRBD1
V: TRBV5-4
J: TRBJ2-2
size: -
CDR3: CASSLDRGGELFF
DNA: TGTGCCAGCAGCCTAGACAGGGGCGGGGAGCTGTTTTTT

D: -
V: TRBV19
J: TRBJ2-1
size: -
CDR3: CATEGGEQFF
DNA: TGTGCCACCGAGGGGGGGGAGCAGTTCTTC

D: -
V: TRBV2
J: TRBJ2-1
size: -
CDR3: CASSPQASGLNNEQFF
DNA: TGTGCCAGCAGTCCCCAAGCGAGCGGGCTAAACAATGAGCAGTTCTTC

D: TRBD2
V: TRBV7-8
J: TRBJ2-5
size: few
CDR3: CASSATSGGGLETQYF
DNA: TGTGCCAGCAGCGCAACTAGCGGGGGTGGTTTAGAGACCCAGTACTTC

D: -
V: TRBV4-1
J: TRBJ2-1
size: -
CDR3: CASSKDPSGSYNEQFF
DNA: TGCGCCAGCAGCAAAGACCCCAGCGGATCCTACAATGAGCAGTTCTTC

D: TRBD1
V: TRBV5-1
J: TRBJ2-7
size: -
CDR3: CASSPGQGAYEQYF
DNA: TGCGCCAGCAGTCCGGGACAGGGGGCTTACGAGCAGTACTTC

D: -
V: TRBV7-9
J: TRBJ2-5
size: -
CDR3: CASSLAEERLRETQYF
DNA: TGTGCCAGCAGCTTAGCGGAGGAACGGCTCCGAGAGACCCAGTACTTC

D: -
V: TRBV6-6
J: TRBJ2-5
size: -
CDR3: CASSLTGSVETQYF
DNA: TGTGCCAGCAGTTTGACTGGGAGTGTGGAGACCCAGTACTTC